This TCR beta chain was sequenced for a study of cytomegalovirus exposure and HLA in healthy donors. For this clone: Its specificity is unknown.

Germline lookup yields CDR1 MDHEN and CDR2 SYDVKM. V was trimmed by 6 bases and J by 5 bases, leaving 16 bases between them. This CDR3 region has 14 residues. Study results and limitations: The investigators catalogued 150 or so TCR beta chains as cytomegalovirus-associated. Many donors carried some public TCRs, although rarity characterized most TCR sequences. According to a subsequent analysis, TCR clusters identified in the first cohort showed a tendency to co-occur across the approximately 110 validation repertoires.

Generated by immunoSEQ multiplex PCR, the TCRdb table keeps only in-frame clones and is missing some. The table records about 76,000 clones, 85% to 95% of them present only once. The chain is built from TRBV28 and TRBJ1-1; D remains ambiguous. The sequencing input was PBMCs. This receptor was obtained from a woman younger than 35 in good health and CMV-seronegative. The CDR3 sequence: CASSMGRRGTEAFF. DNA for the CDR3: TGTGCCAGCAGCATGGGCAGGCGTGGAACTGAAGCTTTCTTT.